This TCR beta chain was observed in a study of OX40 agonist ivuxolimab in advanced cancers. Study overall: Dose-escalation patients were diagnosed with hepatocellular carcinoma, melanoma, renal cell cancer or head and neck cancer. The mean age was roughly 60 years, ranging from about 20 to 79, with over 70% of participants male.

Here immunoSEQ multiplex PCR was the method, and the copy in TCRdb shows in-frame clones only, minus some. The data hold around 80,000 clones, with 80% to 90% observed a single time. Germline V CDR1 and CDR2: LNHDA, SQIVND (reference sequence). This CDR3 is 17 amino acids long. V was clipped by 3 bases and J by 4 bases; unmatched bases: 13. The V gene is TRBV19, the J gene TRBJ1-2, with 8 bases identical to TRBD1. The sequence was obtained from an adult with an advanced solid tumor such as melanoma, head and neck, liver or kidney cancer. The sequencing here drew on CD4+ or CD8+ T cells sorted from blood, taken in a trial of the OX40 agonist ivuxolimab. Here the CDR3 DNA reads TGTGCCAGTAGTATTAATCGGGGTGCAGGGGGCAGCTATGGCTACACCTTC. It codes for CASSINRGAGGSYGYTF.